This T cell receptor (beta chain) was identified in a study of precursors of human CD4 cytotoxic T cells (dated by TCRdb to about 2018). A note on the overall study: In total, CD4+ memory subsets from fewer than 15 donors went into the bulk TCR-seq analysis. Sequences for both the TCRalpha and TCRbeta chains came out of the TCR-seq analysis of 11 to 15 donors (table S7).

This clonotype qualifies as large (0.1 to 1%). This receptor's antigen is unknown. No base qualities exist here, and no much larger clone lies one base off it. The instrument was an Illumina MiSeq. The published analysis was carried out like this. Repertoire diversity was measured with the Shannon-Wiener index computed in VDJtools. TCRbeta clonotypes with a clonotype frequency of at least 3 were defined as expanded. In TCRdb, the public reads were trimmed at Q25 with fastp and aligned with MiXCR, with productive beta chains retained. Every distinct CDR3 protein forms one entry, paired with its most common genes and DNA. For this entry, the V and J calls and clone size follow TCRdb and not the study's own pipeline. This sample lists around 710 distinct CDR3 sequences; approximately 13% were detected once. Clones ranked in the top ten supply just over 7% of the sample. Bulk UMI-based TCR sequencing was performed on four sorted CD4+ memory subsets (TCM, TEM, IL-7Rhigh TEMRA, IL-7R- TEMRA) to test a precursor-effector relationship among CD4 cytotoxic T cells. Cells were obtained from peripheral blood mononuclear cells isolated from human blood.

According to the germline V gene (reference sequence), CDR1 reads LGHDT and CDR2 reads YNNKEL. Including cysteine and phenylalanine, the CDR3 has 15 amino acids. Only the CDR3 DNA is retained, 45 bases long and in frame from the first base. Deletion took 3 bases off V and 5 bases off J, with a span of 16 bases between the germline ends. What the authors observed across the whole study: The limitation that the direction of differentiation between precursor and effector cells cannot be definitively established by a human observational design was noted by the authors. Only about 95% of the 14 donors were included in some bulk TCR-seq comparisons, which suggests that not every subset was available for every donor. Compared with TCM and TEM subsets, the IL-7Rhigh and IL-7R- TEMRA subsets had more restricted TCR repertoires, with lower diversity and more expanded clonotypes. A bigger share of IL-7Rhigh TEMRA clonotypes consisted of expanded effector clonotypes than was the case for TEM or TCM clonotypes.

Sequencing was performed on memory CD4+ T cells from blood (PBMCs). The receptor chain draws on TRBV3-1 and TRBJ2-5, and possibly TRBD1, on 5 matching bases. This clonotype was obtained from a human donor in good health. The CDR3 corresponds to CASSQSRVAGETQYF. The DNA sequence is given as TGTGCCAGCAGCCAGTCCAGGGTAGCTGGTGAGACCCAGTACTTC.